This entry features one T cell receptor beta chain sequence. Its antigen is currently not known. Base qualities are missing; no much larger clone stands one base away. The CDR3 starts with the cysteine, ends with the phenylalanine, and has 15 residues. Left in the record is the CDR3 DNA by itself, 45 bases read in frame from the first base. The germline V end is reduced by 6 bases and the J end by 5 bases; junction bases left unmatched: 12. The germline V gene supplies CDR1 SNHLY and CDR2 FYNNEI. The source of the sample is a study of OX40 agonist ivuxolimab in advanced cancers. The study in broad terms: Ivuxolimab, which targeted the costimulatory receptor OX40 (CD134), was an agonistic, fully human IgG2 monoclonal antibody. Intravenous ivuxolimab was administered to patients every 2 weeks at six dose levels: 0.01, 0.1, 0.3, 1.5, 3 and 10 mg/kg. Of the approximately 50 patients in dose escalation, about 20 had hepatocellular carcinoma, approximately 15 had melanoma, 9 had renal cell carcinoma and 9 had head and neck cancer. A male proportion of around 83% and a mean age of 60 years, ranging from 23 to 79, were recorded for the dose-escalation cohort. Patients were allowed to have had prior anti-PD-1, anti-PD-L1 or anti-CTLA-4 therapy, and around 37% of the dose-escalation patients had previously received checkpoint inhibitors. Three dose-escalation patients achieved partial responses, one with hepatocellular carcinoma and two with cutaneous melanoma. Peripheral TCRbeta sequencing aimed to test whether ivuxolimab altered TCR sequence diversity and caused clonal T-cell expansion. The paper reports the monotherapy dose-escalation portion (N of about 56 patients) of the phase I ivuxolimab trial.

To sequence the TCRbeta CDR3 region, genomic DNA was isolated from the sorted cells. The immunoSEQ Assay was used for sequencing of TCRbeta CDR3 regions. Imported from immuneACCESS, the table was reduced by TCRdb to in-frame sequences with V and J called. These copies leave out some clones; in studies compared against another copy, an unresolved V gene accounts for under half, and the cause of the remainder is not known. The sample has about 12,000 clones on record, roughly 81% of them singletons. Of the sample, around an eighth falls within the top ten clones. What the authors observed across the whole study: Antigen specificity was not determined for the clonally expanded peripheral T cells. Low levels of normalized T-cell clonal expansion were also seen in some patients who did not respond. At doses of 0.1 to 3.0 mg/kg, clonal expansion of both CD4+ and CD8+ T cells in blood was seen between baseline and week 6. Partial responders in the 0.1-3.0 mg/kg groups had among the lowest normalized peripheral clonal expansion, especially among CD8+ T cells. After ivuxolimab, more expanded clones were found on average in CD8+ T cells than in CD4+ T cells.

Patients with autoimmune disease history or receiving systemic immunosuppression were excluded from the trial. In every dose cohort, peripheral blood was drawn for TCR sequencing at baseline, cycle 4 day 1, and cycle 7 day 1. The samples were taken from a phase I, first-in-human, multicenter, open-label dose-escalation trial of ivuxolimab. Adults with locally advanced or metastatic melanoma, renal cell, hepatocellular, or head and neck squamous cell carcinoma were enrolled in the trial. Before TCR sequencing, CD4+ T cells and CD8+ T cells from peripheral blood were sorted into separate populations.

The specimen comprised CD4+ or CD8+ T cells sorted from blood, sampled in a trial of the OX40 agonist ivuxolimab. In this chain, TRBV2 is recombined with TRBJ2-5; 7 of the junction bases match TRBD2. This clonotype was obtained from an adult with an advanced solid tumor such as melanoma, head and neck, liver or kidney cancer. The DNA sequence is given as TGTGCCAGCAGACCCACTAGCGACCCAGGGGAGACCCAGTACTTC. Translated, this is CASRPTSDPGETQYF.